This T cell receptor beta chain stems from a study of identical twins. Study observations and caveats: Partial confounding of zero-insertion analyses by invariant MAIT and iNKT cells was possible.

This CDR3 contains 14 residues. The ends lost 6 bases at V and 7 bases at J; junction bases unmatched: 7. Germline values: CDR1 ENHRY, CDR2 SYGVKD. Template switching supplied a universal primer site; unique molecular identifiers were carried on the cDNA. In TCRdb, the 5' RACE reads were re-called with MiXCR into one record per CDR3 protein. The sample includes about 480,000 distinct CDR3 sequences, more than 13% of them seen just once. As concerns this clonotype: What it binds is unknown.

These sequences were also reported in another study, on yellow fever vaccine responses in identical twins.

This clonotype was obtained from a woman aged 18-30 years in good health. Sequences were obtained from CD4+ T cells sorted from blood. The chain recombines TRBV10-3 with TRBJ2-1; 9 bases are shared with TRBD2. CDR3 DNA: TGTGCCATCAGGGGCGGGAGGGCCGTGAATGAGCAGTTCTTC. Translation: CAIRGGRAVNEQFF.